Listed here are 14 T cell receptor beta chains from one sample, sequenced in a study of OX40 agonist ivuxolimab in advanced cancers. The assay was immunoSEQ multiplex PCR, and TCRdb's table has in-frame clones only and misses some. The sample consists of approximately 110,000 clones, 85% to 95% of them appearing once. The specimen was CD4+ or CD8+ T cells sorted from blood, collected in a trial of the OX40 agonist ivuxolimab. These receptor sequences come from an adult with an advanced solid tumor such as melanoma, head and neck, liver or kidney cancer.

This chain uses TRBV19 with TRBJ2-5, with 8 nucleotides matching TRBD2. Trimming took 5 bases from V and 4 from J; bases not matched to a gene: 12. The CDR3 consists of 16 residues. Per germline, CDR1 LNHDA and CDR2 SQIVND (reference sequence). The CDR3 sequence is CASSQYTGGAGETQYF. CDR3 in DNA: TGTGCCAGTAGTCAGTACACGGGGGGGGCCGGAGAGACCCAGTACTTC. Drawing the rest from reference TRBV19 and TRBJ2-5, the complete variable domain is DGGITQSPKYLFRKEGQNVTLSCEQNLNHDAMYWYRQDPGQGLRLIYYSQIVNDFQKGDIAEGYSVSREKKESFPLTVTSAQKNPTAFYLCASSQYTGGAGETQYFGPGTRLLVL.

The chain links TRBV7-3 to TRBJ2-1, with TRBD2 matching 9 bases. V lost 5 bases and J lost 4; bases outside the gene matches: 6. The CDR3 spans 15 residues. CDR1 is SGHTA, CDR2 FQGTGA, per germline. In nucleotides, the CDR3 is TGTGCCAGCAGCACCAGCGGGAGGACTTACAATGAGCAGTTCTTC. Amino acids: CASSTSGRTYNEQFF.

This clone was seen just once. The genes are TRBV5-1 and TRBJ2-7, with 10 bases that match TRBD1. The V segment lost 0 bases and the J segment 1 base; nucleotides outside the gene matches: 4. The CDR3 is made up of 16 amino acids. Germline values: CDR1 SGHRS, CDR2 YFSETQ. DNA of the CDR3: TGCGCCAGCAGCTTGGGGACAGGGGGTCTTTCCTACGAGCAGTACTTC. Residues: CASSLGTGGLSYEQYF. The full variable domain, in which reference TRBV5-1 and TRBJ2-7 provide the parts outside the CDR3, is KAGVTQTPRYLIKTRGQQVTLSCSPISGHRSVSWYQQTPGQGLQFLFEYFSETQRNKGNFPGRFSGRQFSNSRSEMNVSTLELGDSALYLCASSLGTGGLSYEQYFGPGTRLTVT.

The rearrangement links TRBV5-6 to TRBJ1-1; D is perhaps TRBD1 (6 bases). The CDR3 extends over 13 amino acids. The germline V gene has CDR1 SGHDT and CDR2 YYEEEE. The V end lost 4 bases, the J end lost 5 bases, and 12 bases lay between the germline ends. The CDR3 DNA is TGTGCCAGCAGCATAGGGGGGAATACTGAAGCTTTCTTT. It is translated as CASSIGGNTEAFF.

The chain combines TRBV18 with TRBJ2-4; the D gene is possibly TRBD1 (7 bases). Germline CDR1 and CDR2: KGHSH and LQKENI. The V end lost 2 bases, the J end lost 3 bases, and 14 bases lay between the germline ends. The CDR3 loop spans 16 amino acids. The CDR3 sequence is CASSPGDREVKNIQYF. For the CDR3, the DNA is TGTGCCAGCTCACCAGGAGACAGGGAGGTCAAAAACATTCAGTACTTC.

The rearrangement joins TRBV5-1 to TRBJ1-1, with 7 bases that match TRBD1. The CDR3 runs 14 residues. J was trimmed by 4 bases and V by 4 bases; bases with no gene match: 7. The germline gives CDR1 SGHRS, CDR2 YFSETQ. In DNA form, the CDR3 reads TGCGCCAGCAGCCCGGGGACAGAAGGCACTGAAGCTTTCTTT. Its protein is CASSPGTEGTEAFF.

V and J are TRBV27 and TRBJ2-1, with D uncertain. The CDR3 loop spans 14 amino acids. V dropped 2 bases and J dropped 2 bases, with 7 bases sitting between them. Looked up from germline, CDR1 is MNHEY and CDR2 is SMNVEV (reference sequence). The CDR3 coding sequence is TGTGCCAGCAGTTTACAAGGGACCTACAATGAGCAGTTCTTC. Translation: CASSLQGTYNEQFF.

The CDR3 protein is CASSLGAYEQYF. In nucleotides, the CDR3 is TGTGCCAGCAGTTTAGGGGCCTACGAGCAGTACTTC. The chain has TRBV28 and TRBJ2-5; D is unresolved. TRBJ2-7 matches the DNA end more closely, so the J call is doubtful. Germline values: CDR1 MDHEN, CDR2 SYDVKM. The CDR3 is 12 amino acids.

The chain is built from TRBV27 and TRBJ1-5; no definite D call. This CDR3 is built from 15 residues. The V and J ends lost 7 bases and 5 bases respectively, with 18 bases between them. Per the germline V gene, CDR1 is MNHEY and CDR2 is SMNVEV (reference sequence). CDR3 amino acids: CASTPDVLGHQPQHF. DNA of the CDR3: TGTGCCAGCACTCCTGATGTGCTAGGACATCAGCCCCAGCATTTT.

V gene TRBV7-2 combines with J gene TRBJ2-2; D gene ambiguous. Deletions cut 7 bases from V and 3 bases from J, with 18 bases between. Germline assignment: CDR1 SGHTA and CDR2 FQGNSA. CDR3 length: 16 residues. The CDR3 sequence: CASTPLQVTYTGELFF. As DNA, the CDR3 is TGTGCCAGCACCCCGCTGCAGGTGACATACACCGGGGAGCTGTTTTTT. Complete variable domain (other parts from reference TRBV7-2 and TRBJ2-2): GAGVSQSPSNKVTEKGKDVELRCDPISGHTALYWYRQSLGQGLEFLIYFQGNSAPDKSGLPSDRFSAERTGGSVSTLTIQRTQQEDSAVYLCASTPLQVTYTGELFFGEGSRLTVL.

The chain is built from TRBV6-1 and TRBJ1-5, with D possibly matching TRBD1 (5 bases). The CDR3 contains 14 residues. The germline V gene encodes CDR1 MNHNS and CDR2 SASEGT. V was cut by 7 bases and J by 3 bases, with 13 bases left in between. The CDR3 protein is CASIGASYNQPQHF. The CDR3 bases are TGTGCCAGCATTGGGGCGAGCTACAATCAGCCCCAGCATTTT.

V usage is TRBV9 and J usage is TRBJ2-5; D unclear. Matching the DNA end better, TRBJ2-7 makes the J call doubtful. This CDR3 is 14 amino acids long. The germline CDR1 and CDR2 sequences are SGDLS and YYNGEE. CDR3 region: CASSATSGSYEQYF. In nucleotides, the CDR3 is TGTGCCAGCAGCGCCACGTCTGGCTCCTACGAGCAGTACTTC.

CDR3 coding DNA: TGTGCCAGCAGTTTGCCTGACAGGGTCTTGGCTTTCTTT. As protein: CASSLPDRVLAFF. The rearrangement links TRBV5-4 to TRBJ1-1; 7 nucleotides agree with TRBD1. Germline V gives CDR1 SGHNT, CDR2 YYREEE (reference sequence). The CDR3 has 13 residues. The V segment lost 5 bases and the J segment 11 bases; nucleotides outside the gene matches: 12. The variable domain in full, with the rest retrieved from reference TRBV5-4 and TRBJ1-1, is ETGVTQSPTHLIKTRGQQVTLRCSSQSGHNTVSWYQQALGQGPQFIFQYYREEENGRGNFPPRFSGLQFPNYSSELNVNALELDDSALYLCASSLPDRVLAFFGQGTRLTVV.

The chain combines TRBV5-1 with TRBJ1-5; 9 bases align to TRBD1. V lost 4 bases, J lost 3 bases, and 8 bases stayed unmatched. Germline lookup yields CDR1 SGHRS and CDR2 YFSETQ. The CDR3 totals 16 residues. CDR3 loop: CASSPEGQGLNQPQHF. The DNA of the CDR3 is TGCGCCAGCAGCCCGGAGGGACAGGGCCTCAATCAGCCCCAGCATTTT.